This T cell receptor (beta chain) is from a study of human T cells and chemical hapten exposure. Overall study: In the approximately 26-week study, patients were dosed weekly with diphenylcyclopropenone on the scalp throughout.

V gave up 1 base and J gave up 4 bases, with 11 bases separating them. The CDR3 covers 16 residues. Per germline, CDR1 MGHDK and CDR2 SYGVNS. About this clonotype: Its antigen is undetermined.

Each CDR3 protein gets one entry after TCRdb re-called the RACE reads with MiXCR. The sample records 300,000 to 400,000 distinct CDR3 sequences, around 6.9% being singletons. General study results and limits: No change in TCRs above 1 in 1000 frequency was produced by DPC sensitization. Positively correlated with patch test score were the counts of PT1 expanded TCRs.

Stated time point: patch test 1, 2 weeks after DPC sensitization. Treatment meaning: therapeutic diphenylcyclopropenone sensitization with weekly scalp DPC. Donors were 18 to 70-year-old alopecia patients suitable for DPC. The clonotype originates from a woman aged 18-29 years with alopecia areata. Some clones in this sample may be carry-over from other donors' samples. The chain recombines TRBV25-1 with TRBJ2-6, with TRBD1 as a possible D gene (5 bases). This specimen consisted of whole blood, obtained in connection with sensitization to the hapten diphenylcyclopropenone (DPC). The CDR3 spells CASSESWGGGANVLTF. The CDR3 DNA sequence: TGTGCCAGCAGTGAATCCTGGGGCGGCGGGGCCAACGTCCTGACTTTC.